The 23 T cell receptor beta chains below were found in one sample sequenced in a study of blood T cell repertoires in COVID-19. Repertoires were generated with immunoSEQ multiplex PCR, while TCRdb's copy carries only in-frame clones and drops some. Here the sample spans 270,000 or so clones, 80% to 90% being singletons. What was sequenced was peripheral blood. Receptors originate from a woman between 45 and 65 years old who had recovered from COVID-19.

This sequence joins TRBV4-1 and TRBJ2-2; the match to TRBD2 covers 10 bases. V dropped 4 bases and J dropped 7; count of bases not matched to a gene: 15. CDR1 MGHRA and CDR2 YSYEKL come from the germline V gene. CDR3 length: 18 amino acids. CDR3 sequence reads: CASSRGLAGASGIGELFF. In DNA form, the CDR3 reads TGCGCCAGCAGCCGCGGGCTAGCGGGAGCCTCGGGTATCGGGGAGCTGTTTTTT.

V and J are TRBV24-1 and TRBJ1-5, with D tentatively TRBD1 (5 bases). The ends were cut back, 3 bases at V and 3 bases at J, with 11 bases in the middle. CDR1 KGHDR and CDR2 SFDVKD come from the germline V gene. The CDR3 runs to 15 residues. This CDR3 is CATSDRGVPNQPQHF. In DNA form, the CDR3 reads TGTGCCACCAGTGATCGGGGGGTCCCCAATCAGCCCCAGCATTTT.

This clone was detected only once. Other DNA sequences in the sample encode the same CDR3. V gene TRBV9 combines with J gene TRBJ2-1, with D possibly being TRBD2 (5 bases). The germline V gene has CDR1 SGDLS and CDR2 YYNGEE. This CDR3 has 15 residues. Between the trimmed V and J ends, which lost 0 bases and 3 bases, there was a span of 10 bases. The chain's CDR3 is CASSVEGAVYNEQFF. The CDR3 bases are TGTGCCAGCAGCGTAGAGGGAGCGGTCTACAATGAGCAGTTCTTC.

The V call is TRBV5-1, the J call TRBJ2-3; 7 bases agree with TRBD1. Germline CDR1 reads SGHRS; CDR2 reads YFSETQ. The V and J ends lost 0 bases and 2 bases, in that order; junction bases with no gene match: 6. The CDR3 has 16 residues. The CDR3 protein is CASSLGGQTTTDTQYF. Written as DNA, the CDR3 is TGCGCCAGCAGCTTGGGGGGACAGACAACCACAGATACGCAGTATTTT.

The table lists this clone with a count of one. V is TRBV28 and J is TRBJ1-5; possible D gene TRBD1, 6 bases. The germline CDR1 and CDR2 sequences are MDHEN and SYDVKM. The CDR3 is made up of 16 amino acids. V lost 2 bases to trimming and J lost 1 base, with 12 bases between them. CDR3 coding DNA: TGTGCCAGCAGTTTAGTGGGGGGGCTAAGCAATCAGCCCCAGCATTTT. It is translated as CASSLVGGLSNQPQHF.

The rearrangement links TRBV10-2 to TRBJ2-7; TRBD2 might be the D (5 bases). Per the germline V gene, CDR1 is WSHSY and CDR2 is SAAADI. The CDR3 has 13 residues. The germline V and J ends were trimmed by 6 bases and 6 bases, with 15 bases remaining between them. The CDR3 here is CASSGGRVGEQYF. The CDR3 DNA reads TGCGCCAGCAGCGGAGGAAGAGTCGGCGAGCAGTACTTC.

The chain employs TRBV25-1 and TRBJ1-1; D gene unclear. The CDR3 runs to 12 residues. CDR1 is MGHDK and CDR2 is SYGVNS in the germline V gene. The V end was cut by 5 bases, the J end by 0 bases, with 4 bases between. The CDR3 loop is CASSLVNTEAFF. The CDR3 DNA is TGTGCCAGCAGTCTCGTGAACACTGAAGCTTTCTTT.

The V gene is TRBV3-1 (or the pseudogene TRBV3-2), the J gene TRBJ2-7; TRBD2 is a possible D gene (5 bases). The V gene lost 2 bases and the J gene lost 5 bases, with 13 bases spanning the gap. Germline CDR1 LGHDT, CDR2 YNNKEL (reference sequence). The CDR3 has 14 amino acids. CDR3: CASSQFLGANEQYF. Written as DNA, the CDR3 is TGTGCCAGCAGCCAATTTCTGGGAGCCAACGAGCAGTACTTC.

The chain carries TRBV7-2 and TRBJ2-3, with 11 nucleotides matching TRBD2. V trimming: 0 bases; J trimming: 0 bases; junction bases outside the gene matches: 2. In germline, CDR1 is SGHTA, CDR2 FQGNSA. This CDR3 has 17 residues. In DNA, the CDR3 is TGTGCCAGCAGCTTAGCCGGGACTAGCGGCAGCACAGATACGCAGTATTTT. Protein sequence: CASSLAGTSGSTDTQYF. Combining the CDR3 with reference TRBV7-2 and TRBJ2-3 gives the whole variable domain GAGVSQSPSNKVTEKGKDVELRCDPISGHTALYWYRQSLGQGLEFLIYFQGNSAPDKSGLPSDRFSAERTGGSVSTLTIQRTQQEDSAVYLCASSLAGTSGSTDTQYFGPGTRLTVL.

V and J are TRBV5-1 and TRBJ2-7; TRBD2 aligns across 8 bases. Germline lookup yields CDR1 SGHRS and CDR2 YFSETQ. With 4 bases clipped from V and 2 bases from J, the junction kept 8 bases outside the gene matches. CDR3 size: 15 residues. CDR3 loop: CASSPAAGEPYEQYF. The CDR3 DNA is TGCGCCAGCAGCCCCGCAGCGGGGGAGCCCTACGAGCAGTACTTC. Variable domain in full (rest from reference TRBV5-1 and TRBJ2-7): KAGVTQTPRYLIKTRGQQVTLSCSPISGHRSVSWYQQTPGQGLQFLFEYFSETQRNKGNFPGRFSGRQFSNSRSEMNVSTLELGDSALYLCASSPAAGEPYEQYFGPGTRLTVT.

This rearrangement joins TRBV19 to TRBJ2-5; weak D call: TRBD2 (5 bases). The CDR3 spans 12 residues. CDR1 is LNHDA and CDR2 is SQIVND in the germline V gene (reference sequence). V shed 5 bases and J shed 4 bases, with 8 bases lying between them. CDR3 bases: TGTGCCAGTAGTTTTGCGGGAGAGACCCAGTACTTC. Its translation: CASSFAGETQYF.

This chain joins TRBV19 and TRBJ2-4; possible D gene TRBD1, 6 bases. Trimming took 3 bases from V and 5 from J, leaving 11 bases between them. The V gene's germline CDR1 is LNHDA and CDR2 SQIVND (reference sequence). This CDR3 contains 14 residues. This CDR3 reads CASSMLGAQNIQYF. The CDR3 nucleotides read TGTGCCAGTAGTATGTTGGGGGCGCAAAACATTCAGTACTTC. Looking up the rest from reference TRBV19 and TRBJ2-4 gives the full variable domain: DGGITQSPKYLFRKEGQNVTLSCEQNLNHDAMYWYRQDPGQGLRLIYYSQIVNDFQKGDIAEGYSVSREKKESFPLTVTSAQKNPTAFYLCASSMLGAQNIQYFGAGTRLSVL.

The chain joins TRBV6-5 to TRBJ1-6; no definite D call. CDR3 length: 14 amino acids. CDR1 is MNHEY and CDR2 is SVGAGI in the germline V gene. V lost 0 bases, J lost 10 bases, and 10 bases lay in between. The DNA for the CDR3 is TGTGCCAGCAGTTACTCCGGGGAGAGCTCACCCCTCCACTTT. Its protein is CASSYSGESSPLHF.

The rearrangement links TRBV28 to TRBJ2-2, with TRBD2 matching 8 bases. The CDR3 extends over 17 amino acids. CDR1 and CDR2 from the germline V gene are MDHEN and SYDVKM. J was trimmed by 5 bases and V by 7 bases; bases with no gene match: 15. CDR3 loop: CASTTGGHGRGTGELFF. Written as DNA, the CDR3 is TGTGCCAGCACCACGGGAGGGCACGGACGGGGGACCGGGGAGCTGTTTTTT.

This clone has just one count. The gene calls are TRBV5-4 and TRBJ2-1, with D hard to call. Germline V gives CDR1 SGHNT, CDR2 YYREEE (reference sequence). The CDR3 spans 13 residues. Deletions cut 6 bases from V and 5 bases from J, with 12 bases between. The CDR3, as DNA: TGTGCCAGCAAGAACAGACCGAACAATGAGCAGTTCTTC. Protein product: CASKNRPNNEQFF.

The chain uses TRBV19 and TRBJ1-5, with 8 bases aligning to TRBD1. V trimming: 3 bases; J trimming: 1 base; junction bases outside the gene matches: 8. This CDR3 region has 17 residues. In germline, CDR1 is LNHDA, CDR2 SQIVND (reference sequence). The DNA of the CDR3 is TGTGCCAGTAGTATCTCTTCGACAGGGGTGAGCAATCAGCCCCAGCATTTT. Its protein product is CASSISSTGVSNQPQHF.

The CDR3 loop is CASSLASGELFF. The CDR3 region has the DNA TGCGCCAGCAGCTTGGCCTCCGGGGAGCTGTTTTTT. The rearrangement joins TRBV5-1 to TRBJ2-2; the D is unclear. CDR1 SGHRS and CDR2 YFSETQ come from the germline V gene. The CDR3 has 12 amino acids. The V and J ends lost 0 bases and 6 bases respectively, with 3 bases between them.

This sequence joins TRBV11-2 and TRBJ1-2; the D is unclear. Germline CDR1 is SGHAT and CDR2 is FQNNGV. The CDR3 is 14 residues long. Trimming pared 5 bases from V and 5 bases from J, leaving 15 bases between. The CDR3 here is CASSPGQGGYGYTF. The DNA of the CDR3 is TGTGCCAGCAGCCCAGGCCAAGGAGGGTATGGCTACACCTTC. The whole variable domain, filled in from reference TRBV11-2 and TRBJ1-2, reads EAGVAQSPRYKIIEKRQSVAFWCNPISGHATLYWYQQILGQGPKLLIQFQNNGVVDDSQLPKDRFSAERLKGVDSTLKIQPAKLEDSAVYLCASSPGQGGYGYTFGSGTRLTVV.

The rearrangement uses TRBV2 and TRBJ1-6; no clear D. The germline gives CDR1 SNHLY, CDR2 FYNNEI. This CDR3 spans 13 amino acids. V was trimmed by 7 bases and J by 7 bases, leaving 11 bases between them. CDR3 coding DNA: TGTGCCAGCACGGGGAAGGGCAATTCACCCCTCCACTTT. Translation gives CASTGKGNSPLHF.

This clone appeared once. A read error may produce the germline difference seen at one junction end. CDR3 nucleotides: TGTGCCAGCAGTTTAAACTCAGGGGCAGATACGCAGTATTTT. Its translation is CASSLNSGADTQYF. This chain links TRBV7-3 with TRBJ2-3; a possible D gene is TRBD1 (6 bases). CDR3 length: 14 amino acids. Germline V lookup: CDR1 SGHTA, CDR2 FQGTGA.

The gene calls are TRBV28 and TRBJ1-6, with TRBD1 matching over 10 bases. Germline V gene sequence: CDR1 MDHEN, CDR2 SYDVKM. With 6 bases clipped from V and 10 bases from J, the junction kept 6 bases outside the gene matches. This CDR3 region has 14 residues. The CDR3: CASSLGQGKSPLHF. The DNA for the CDR3 is TGTGCCAGCAGCCTGGGACAGGGGAAATCACCCCTCCACTTT.

The chain employs TRBV15 and TRBJ2-1; D uncertain. The V end was cut by 3 bases, the J end by 7 bases, with 13 bases between. Per germline, CDR1 LNHNV and CDR2 YYDKDF (reference sequence). The CDR3 has 14 residues. The CDR3 nucleotides read TGTGCCACCAGCAGTGGTCTCCCGACTAATGAGCAGTTCTTC. Translating gives CATSSGLPTNEQFF.

The V and J genes are TRBV19 and TRBJ1-5; a weak D match, TRBD1 (6 bases). The CDR3 spans 16 residues. Germline V CDR1 and CDR2: LNHDA, SQIVND (reference sequence). Trimming took 9 bases from V and 0 from J, leaving 18 bases between them. The CDR3 sequence: CASRDTGGYSNQPQHF. Written as DNA, the CDR3 is TGTGCCAGCCGGGACACGGGGGGATATAGCAATCAGCCCCAGCATTTT. The variable domain in full, completed from reference TRBV19 and TRBJ1-5, reads DGGITQSPKYLFRKEGQNVTLSCEQNLNHDAMYWYRQDPGQGLRLIYYSQIVNDFQKGDIAEGYSVSREKKESFPLTVTSAQKNPTAFYLCASRDTGGYSNQPQHFGDGTRLSIL.